This T cell receptor (beta chain) comes out of a study of human T cells and chemical hapten exposure. Whole-study context: The sensitizing agent was 2% DPC, placed on about 2 cm by about 2 cm of upper inner arm skin.

This clonotype was observed a handful of times. Germline V gene data show CDR1 as KGHSH and CDR2 as LQKENI. The CDR3 sequence is 15 residues long. The ends lost 3 bases at V and 4 bases at J; junction bases unmatched: 5. Individual cDNA molecules in this library carried unique molecular identifiers. TCRdb passed the RACE reads through MiXCR, listing each CDR3 protein once. The sample includes 300,000 to 400,000 distinct CDR3 sequences, around 7% seen only once; the top ten take less than 10%. Time point in this sample: patch test 1, 2 weeks after DPC sensitization. As to treatment: therapeutic diphenylcyclopropenone sensitization with weekly scalp DPC.

Sequenced material: whole blood, taken in connection with sensitization to the hapten diphenylcyclopropenone (DPC). This chain links TRBV18 with TRBJ1-1; 10 bases line up with TRBD1. The receptor's source is a woman younger than 30 with alopecia areata. Some clones in this sample may be carry-over from other donors' samples. Here the CDR3 reads CASSPGQGVATEAFF. The CDR3 DNA sequence: TGTGCCAGCTCACCCGGACAGGGGGTTGCCACTGAAGCTTTCTTT.